This TCR beta chain comes out of a study of blood T cell repertoires in COVID-19. The CDR3 is made up of 13 amino acids. The germline V gene encodes CDR1 SQVTM and CDR2 ANQGSEA. Germline trimming cut 6 bases from V and 3 bases from J; bases unmatched to any gene: 4. The assay was immunoSEQ multiplex PCR, and TCRdb's table has in-frame clones only and misses some. This table has roughly 180,000 clones, approximately 81% appearing once. The sample was PBMCs or T cells enriched from blood (not recorded which). The rearrangement uses TRBV29-1 and TRBJ1-1; 10 bases line up with TRBD1. This receptor was identified in a man aged 55 to 70 who had recovered from COVID-19. CDR3 coding DNA: TGCAGCGTCGACAGGGGGCTAGACACTGAAGCTTTCTTT. It yields the protein CSVDRGLDTEAFF.